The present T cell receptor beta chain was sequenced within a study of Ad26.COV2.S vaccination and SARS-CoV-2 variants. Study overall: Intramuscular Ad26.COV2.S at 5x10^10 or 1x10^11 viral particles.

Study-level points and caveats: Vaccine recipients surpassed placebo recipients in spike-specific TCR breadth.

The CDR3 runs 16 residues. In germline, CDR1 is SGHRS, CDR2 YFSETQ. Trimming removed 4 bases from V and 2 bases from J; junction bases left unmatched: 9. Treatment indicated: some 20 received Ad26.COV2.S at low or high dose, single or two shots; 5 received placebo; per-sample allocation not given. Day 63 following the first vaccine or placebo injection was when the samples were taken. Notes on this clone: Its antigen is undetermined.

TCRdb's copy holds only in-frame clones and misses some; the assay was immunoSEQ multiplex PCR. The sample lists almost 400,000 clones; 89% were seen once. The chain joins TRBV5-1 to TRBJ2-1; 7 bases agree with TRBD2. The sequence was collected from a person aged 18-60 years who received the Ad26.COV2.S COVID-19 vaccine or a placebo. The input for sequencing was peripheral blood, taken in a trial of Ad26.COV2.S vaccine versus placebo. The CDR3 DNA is TGCGCCAGCAGCCCGACTAGCTTTGGTGCCTACAATGAGCAGTTCTTC. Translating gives CASSPTSFGAYNEQFF.